Listed here is a single T cell receptor beta chain. These data belong to a study of cytomegalovirus exposure and HLA in healthy donors. The primer mix had 60 Vbeta and 13 Jbeta primers. The table came from immunoSEQ multiplex PCR; TCRdb's copy has only in-frame clones and leaves some out. The table records about 160,000 clones, approximately 78% of them present only once. Sequences were obtained from PBMCs. The TCR was taken from a woman younger than 35 in good health and CMV-seronegative.

The CDR3 coding sequence is TGTGCCAGTAGTTCCGGACAGGGCGGATGGGAGACCCAGTACTTC. It translates to CASSSGQGGWETQYF. The chain links TRBV19 to TRBJ2-5, with TRBD1 matching 8 bases. CDR3 length: 15 amino acids. After removal of 5 bases from V and 5 bases from J, the junction contained 10 bases not matched to a gene. Per germline, CDR1 LNHDA and CDR2 SQIVND (reference sequence). Using reference TRBV19 and TRBJ2-5 for the parts outside the CDR3, the full variable domain is DGGITQSPKYLFRKEGQNVTLSCEQNLNHDAMYWYRQDPGQGLRLIYYSQIVNDFQKGDIAEGYSVSREKKESFPLTVTSAQKNPTAFYLCASSSGQGGWETQYFGPGTRLLVL.